This is a list of T cell receptor beta chains from one sample in a study of neoadjuvant anti-PD-1 for oral cavity cancer. Generated by immunoSEQ multiplex PCR, the TCRdb table keeps only in-frame clones and is missing some. Among some 14,000 clones listed, approximately 67% were seen once. The sample here was PBMCs, taken after nivolumab (anti-PD-1) treatment. The receptors here all came from a person between 40 and 85 years old with oral cavity squamous cell carcinoma. Each CDR3 is given with its conserved first and last residue. The D gene is left open where the match is weak. Only some rows state a clone size, as once, few, many or a class for expanded clones.

clone size	V gene	J gene	D gene	CDR3 protein	CDR3 DNA
.	TRBV10-3	TRBJ2-5	.	CAISESNMATQYF	TGTGCCATCAGTGAGTCGAATATGGCGACCCAGTACTTC
.	TRBV6-1	TRBJ2-1	TRBD2	CASSAATSGRAGEQFF	TGTGCCAGCAGTGCCGCGACTAGCGGGAGGGCCGGTGAGCAGTTCTTC
.	TRBV30	TRBJ2-7	.	CACPKGDYEQYF	TGTGCCTGTCCTAAAGGGGACTACGAGCAGTACTTC
.	TRBV7-2	TRBJ2-1	.	CASSLAGSGVYNEQFF	TGTGCCAGCAGCTTAGCGGGGAGCGGAGTCTACAATGAGCAGTTCTTC
.	TRBV11-2	TRBJ1-3	.	CASSLGGGNTIYF	TGTGCCAGCAGCTTAGGAGGGGGAAACACCATATATTTT
few	TRBV19	TRBJ2-2	TRBD2	CASSTGLAANTGELFF	TGTGCCAGTAGCACCGGACTAGCGGCGAACACCGGGGAGCTGTTTTTT
once	TRBV5-5	TRBJ1-1	TRBD1	CASSLSQGGTEAFF	TGTGCCAGCAGCTTGTCTCAGGGGGGTACGGAAGCTTTCTTT
.	TRBV27	TRBJ1-5	.	CASSSDRINQPQHF	TGTGCCAGCAGCTCCGACAGAATCAATCAGCCCCAGCATTTT
.	TRBV11-3	TRBJ2-1	TRBD2	CASSLGMAGGPYNEQFF	TGTGCCAGCAGCTTAGGAATGGCGGGAGGGCCCTACAATGAGCAGTTCTTC
.	TRBV30	TRBJ2-1	.	CAWSVLSGRRFF	TGTGCCTGGAGTGTACTGAGCGGTAGGAGGTTCTTC
once	TRBV5-6	TRBJ1-2	.	CASSSGQGLFSYTF	TGTGCCAGCAGCTCCGGACAAGGCCTTTTTAGCTACACCTTC
.	TRBV15	TRBJ2-3	.	CATSRGRFDTDTQYF	TGTGCCACCAGCAGAGGCAGATTTGACACAGATACGCAGTATTTT
.	TRBV29-1	TRBJ2-7	TRBD2	CSVGGDYKYEQYF	TGCAGCGTCGGCGGGGACTACAAATACGAGCAGTACTTC
.	TRBV29-1	TRBJ1-2	.	CSVDQGAPEGYTF	TGCAGCGTTGACCAAGGGGCCCCCGAGGGCTACACCTTC
.	TRBV7-9	TRBJ1-1	TRBD1	CASSFGTASMAFF	TGTGCCAGCAGCTTTGGGACAGCGTCGATGGCTTTCTTT
.	TRBV9	TRBJ2-1	.	CASSVGAKSVEQFF	TGTGCCAGCAGCGTAGGGGCTAAATCGGTTGAGCAGTTCTTC
.	TRBV27	TRBJ2-2	TRBD1	CASSLRESTGTGGPGELFF	TGTGCCAGCAGTCTCAGAGAGTCCACCGGGACAGGGGGCCCCGGGGAGCTGTTTTTT
.	TRBV15	TRBJ1-5	.	CATSRSGGNQPQHF	TGTGCCACCAGCAGATCCGGCGGCAATCAGCCCCAGCATTTT
once	TRBV4-1	TRBJ2-7	TRBD2	CASSSGTSGRLDYEQYF	TGCGCCAGCAGCTCCGGGACTAGCGGGAGGTTAGACTACGAGCAGTACTTC
.	TRBV4-1	TRBJ1-2	TRBD1	CASSQEGDRGRNGYTF	TGCGCCAGCAGCCAAGAGGGGGACAGGGGGCGCAATGGCTACACCTTC
.	TRBV28	TRBJ2-2	.	CASSGRRGQTGELFF	TGTGCCAGCAGTGGAAGGCGGGGGCAAACCGGGGAGCTGTTTTTT
.	TRBV5-6	TRBJ2-1	TRBD2	CASSLTSGRARYTYNEQFF	TGTGCCAGCAGCTTGACTAGCGGGAGGGCCAGGTACACCTACAATGAGCAGTTCTTC
few	TRBV18	TRBJ2-2	.	CASSPPLGAGELFF	TGTGCCAGCTCACCGCCCCTCGGGGCCGGGGAGCTGTTTTTT
.	TRBV2	TRBJ1-1	.	CASSESSGARIEAFF	TGTGCCAGCAGTGAATCGTCGGGGGCGCGGATTGAAGCTTTCTTT
.	TRBV28	TRBJ1-5	.	CASVREPNQPQHF	TGTGCCAGCGTTAGGGAACCCAATCAGCCCCAGCATTTT
.	TRBV30	TRBJ1-4	.	CAWRDGNRGTNEKLFF	TGTGCCTGGAGGGACGGGAACCGCGGAACAAATGAAAAACTGTTTTTT
few	TRBV7-6	TRBJ2-7	.	CASSARTDPYEQYF	TGTGCCAGCAGCGCCAGGACCGACCCCTACGAGCAGTACTTC
.	TRBV6-5	TRBJ2-6	.	CASTGSGANVLTF	TGTGCCAGCACGGGCTCTGGGGCCAACGTCCTGACTTTC
.	TRBV2	TRBJ1-5	TRBD1	CASNTEGARQPQHF	TGTGCCAGCAACACCGAGGGGGCAAGGCAGCCCCAGCATTTT
.	TRBV9	TRBJ1-3	TRBD1	CASNRGDSVSSGNTIYF	TGTGCCAGCAACCGAGGGGACAGTGTCTCCTCTGGAAACACCATATATTTT